This T cell receptor (beta chain) was identified during a study of glioma-infiltrating T cells. Worth noting for this clonotype: Its antigen is undetermined. The conserved phenylalanine or tryptophan normally closing the CDR3 is absent here, so this likely arose from a read error. Being off target in a library aimed at alpha chains, this beta chain has a size of little meaning.

Study-level findings and limits: Only very few CDR3 sequences appeared in both tissue and blood. Above-expected tissue-blood divergence occurred in all gliomas, most in low-grade ones.

The iRepertoire nested amplicon-rescue multiplex PCR amplified TCR alpha and beta CDR3s from RNA. Input was roughly 85-450 ng of tissue mRNA or PBMC total RNA. TCRdb re-derived calls from the multiplex PCR reads in MiXCR, one entry per CDR3 protein. This sample has 3,500 to 5,000 distinct CDR3 sequences; over 80% occur once, and the top ten carry about a quarter. Per germline, CDR1 MNHEY and CDR2 SMNVEV (reference sequence). V was clipped by 5 bases and J by 7 bases; unmatched bases: 13. The CDR3 runs to 15 residues. The receptor was derived from a human donor with low-grade glioma or glioblastoma, undergoing nonglioma brain surgery, or in good health (not recorded which). Sequencing was performed on glioma tissue, nonneoplastic brain tissue, or PBMCs (not recorded which). This chain uses TRBV27 with TRBJ2-7, with 8 bases that match TRBD1. The CDR3 DNA follows: TGTGCCAGCAGTCCATCGTGGACAGGGAGAGGAGAGCAGTACGCC. It codes for CASSPSWTGRGEQYA.